These T cell receptor beta chains were read from a single sample in a study of shared clonotypes between healthy human individuals. The assay was immunoSEQ multiplex PCR, and TCRdb's table has in-frame clones only and misses some. The table lists 650,000 to 800,000 clones, 72% of them singletons. Sequencing was performed on memory CD4+ T cells sorted from blood. These receptors came from a woman aged 30 to 39 in good health. Both conserved end residues are part of each CDR3. A D gene is named only where the DNA matches it firmly. Rows give clone size only sometimes, using once, few, many, or a class for an expanded clone.

J | size | V | D | CDR3 | DNA
TRBJ2-3 | . | TRBV5-4 | . | CASSLDTATDTQYF | TGTGCCAGCAGCTTGGACACTGCTACAGATACGCAGTATTTT
TRBJ2-1 | . | TRBV5-1 | . | CASSAGSGSYNEQFF | TGCGCCAGCAGCGCAGGTAGCGGTTCCTACAATGAGCAGTTCTTC
TRBJ2-2 | . | TRBV19 | . | CASNTRRGTGELFF | TGTGCCAGTAACACCCGAAGGGGTACCGGGGAGCTGTTTTTT
TRBJ2-1 | . | TRBV11-3 | TRBD1 | CASSVGQGYNEQFF | TGTGCCAGCAGCGTGGGACAGGGTTACAATGAGCAGTTCTTC
TRBJ2-1 | . | TRBV18 | . | CASSPPGAPNNEQFF | TGTGCCAGCTCACCACCCGGCGCCCCAAACAATGAGCAGTTCTTC
TRBJ1-1 | . | TRBV28 | TRBD1 | CASSFGTGNTEAFF | TGTGCCAGCAGTTTCGGGACAGGGAACACTGAAGCTTTCTTT
TRBJ2-2 | . | TRBV19 | . | CASQRRGGSYSNTGELFF | TGTGCCTCCCAAAGGAGGGGGGGATCTTATTCGAACACCGGGGAGCTGTTTTTT
TRBJ2-3 | . | TRBV19 | . | CASSIGSSEGRTDTQYF | TGTGCCAGTAGTATAGGTTCGAGCGAGGGGAGGACAGATACGCAGTATTTT
TRBJ2-1 | . | TRBV5-1 | TRBD2 | CASNRRPGTSSYNEQFF | TGCGCCAGCAATAGACGGCCTGGGACTAGCTCCTACAATGAGCAGTTCTTC
TRBJ2-3 | . | TRBV28 | TRBD1 | CASSSWTGSRTDTQYF | TGTGCCAGCAGTTCTTGGACAGGCAGTAGGACAGATACGCAGTATTTT
TRBJ1-2 | many | TRBV6-1 | TRBD1 | CARDRVGGYTF | TGTGCCAGGGACAGGGTTGGCGGCTACACCTTC
TRBJ2-6 | . | TRBV5-4 | . | CASSLESGANVLTF | TGTGCCAGCAGCTTGGAGTCTGGGGCCAACGTCCTGACTTTC
TRBJ2-2 | . | TRBV14 | TRBD1 | CASSQETGGFWANTGELFF | TGTGCCAGCAGCCAAGAAACAGGGGGATTTTGGGCGAACACCGGGGAGCTGTTTTTT
TRBJ2-1 | . | TRBV7-7 | . | CASSPRVIYNEQFF | TGTGCCAGCAGCCCAAGGGTTATATACAATGAGCAGTTCTTC
TRBJ1-5 | . | TRBV19 | . | CASSGLPSNQPQHF | TGTGCCAGTAGTGGTTTACCTAGCAATCAGCCCCAGCATTTT
TRBJ1-2 | . | TRBV19 | . | CASTPPGGPNGYTF | TGTGCCAGTACCCCCCCCGGCGGACCTAATGGCTACACCTTC
TRBJ2-7 | . | TRBV28 | . | CASSTGNHEQYF | TGTGCCAGCAGCACAGGGAACCACGAGCAGTACTTC
TRBJ1-1 | . | TRBV15 | TRBD1 | CATSRGQGNTEAFF | TGTGCCACCAGCAGAGGACAGGGGAATACTGAAGCTTTCTTT
TRBJ2-5 | . | TRBV5-1 | TRBD2 | CASSFVGLAQETQYF | TGCGCCAGCAGCTTCGTGGGACTAGCGCAAGAGACCCAGTACTTC
TRBJ2-3 | . | TRBV7-6 | TRBD2 | CASSRPTGLAGGSLPDTQYF | TGTGCCAGCAGCCGCCCGACGGGACTAGCGGGAGGATCCCTCCCAGATACGCAGTATTTT
TRBJ2-1 | . | TRBV27 | . | CASSGDMYNEQFF | TGTGCCAGCAGCGGGGACATGTACAATGAGCAGTTCTTC
TRBJ2-3 | . | TRBV29-1 | TRBD2 | CSVAGLAGGRAADGAQYF | TGCAGCGTTGCTGGACTAGCGGGAGGCCGCGCCGCCGACGGGGCGCAGTATTTT
TRBJ2-7 | . | TRBV18 | TRBD1 | CASSLTGTGTYEQYF | TGTGCCAGCTCACTTACCGGGACAGGGACGTACGAGCAGTACTTC
TRBJ2-3 | . | TRBV5-1 | . | CASSLESRTDTQYF | TGCGCCAGCAGCTTGGAATCTAGGACAGATACGCAGTATTTT
TRBJ2-7 | . | TRBV20-1 | TRBD1 | CSARGDRDQYF | TGCAGTGCTAGGGGGGACAGGGACCAGTACTTC
TRBJ2-3 | . | TRBV19 | TRBD1 | CATTGTGGANTQYF | TGTGCCACTACCGGGACAGGGGGCGCGAATACGCAGTATTTT
TRBJ1-5 | . | TRBV28 | . | CASSVTRSNQPQHF | TGTGCCAGCAGTGTGACAAGGTCTAATCAGCCCCAGCATTTT
TRBJ2-1 | . | TRBV10-3 | TRBD1 | CAISKRDRGNNEQFF | TGTGCCATCAGTAAACGAGACAGGGGGAACAATGAGCAGTTCTTC
TRBJ2-4 | . | TRBV4-1 | . | CASSLGEGNRNIQYF | TGCGCCAGCAGCTTGGGGGAAGGTAATAGAAACATTCAGTACTTC
TRBJ1-2 | . | TRBV14 | . | CASSQRPSAF | TGTGCCAGCAGCCAACGGCCCAGCGCCTTC
TRBJ2-7 | . | TRBV14 | . | CASRAQGSYEQYF | TGTGCCAGCAGAGCCCAGGGTTCCTACGAGCAGTACTTC
TRBJ1-5 | . | TRBV5-8 | . | CASSPGRTPGQPQHF | TGTGCCAGCAGCCCCGGCAGGACACCTGGCCAGCCCCAGCATTTT
TRBJ2-1 | . | TRBV18 | . | CASSPLFDNEQFF | TGTGCCAGCTCGCCACTTTTTGATAATGAGCAGTTCTTC
TRBJ1-4 | once | TRBV28 | . | CASSLSNPTSREKLFF | TGTGCCAGCAGTTTATCTAACCCTACTTCACGGGAAAAACTGTTTTTT
TRBJ1-1 | . | TRBV2 | TRBD1 | CASRPLTGENTEAFF | TGTGCCAGCCGCCCCTTGACAGGGGAAAACACTGAAGCTTTCTTT
TRBJ1-5 | . | TRBV6-5 | . | CASSRTEPKSQHF | TGTGCCAGCAGTAGGACGGAGCCAAAGTCCCAGCATTTT
TRBJ1-2 | . | TRBV28 | . | CASSLGGYGYTF | TGTGCCAGCAGTTTGGGGGGCTATGGCTACACCTTC
TRBJ1-1 | many | TRBV7-9 | TRBD1 | CASSQGQFTEAFF | TGTGCCAGCAGCCAGGGACAGTTCACTGAAGCTTTCTTT
TRBJ1-3 | few | TRBV28 | . | CASRHFDIFSGNTIYF | TGTGCCAGCAGACACTTTGACATCTTCTCTGGAAACACCATATATTTT
TRBJ2-7 | . | TRBV15 | TRBD2 | CATSRGGSGSGEQYF | TGTGCCACCAGCAGGGGCGGGAGCGGGAGCGGGGAGCAGTACTTC
TRBJ1-5 | few | TRBV29-1 | . | CSVAGGAQDQPQHF | TGCAGCGTTGCCGGGGGCGCCCAGGATCAGCCCCAGCATTTT
TRBJ2-7 | . | TRBV21-1 | . | CAITPGESSYEQYF | TGTGCCATTACCCCAGGAGAGAGCTCCTACGAGCAGTACTTC